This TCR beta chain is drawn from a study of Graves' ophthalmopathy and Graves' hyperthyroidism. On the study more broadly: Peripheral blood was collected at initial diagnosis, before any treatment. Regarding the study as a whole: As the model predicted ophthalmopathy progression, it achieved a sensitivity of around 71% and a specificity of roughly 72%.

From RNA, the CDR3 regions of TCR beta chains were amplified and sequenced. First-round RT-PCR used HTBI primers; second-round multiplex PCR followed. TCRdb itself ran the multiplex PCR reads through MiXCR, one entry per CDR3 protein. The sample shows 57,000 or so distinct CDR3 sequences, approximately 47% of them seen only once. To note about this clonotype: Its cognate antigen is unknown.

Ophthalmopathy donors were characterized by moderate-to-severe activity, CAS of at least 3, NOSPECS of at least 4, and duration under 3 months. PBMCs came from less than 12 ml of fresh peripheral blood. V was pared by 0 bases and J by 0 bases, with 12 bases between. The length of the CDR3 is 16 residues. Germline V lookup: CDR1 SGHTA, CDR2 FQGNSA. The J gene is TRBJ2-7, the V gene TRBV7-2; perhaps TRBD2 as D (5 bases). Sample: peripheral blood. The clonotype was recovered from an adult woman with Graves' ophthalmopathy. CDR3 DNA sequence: TGTGCCAGCAGCTTAGCCCTTGGGGAGAGCTCCTACGAGCAGTACTTC. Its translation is CASSLALGESSYEQYF.